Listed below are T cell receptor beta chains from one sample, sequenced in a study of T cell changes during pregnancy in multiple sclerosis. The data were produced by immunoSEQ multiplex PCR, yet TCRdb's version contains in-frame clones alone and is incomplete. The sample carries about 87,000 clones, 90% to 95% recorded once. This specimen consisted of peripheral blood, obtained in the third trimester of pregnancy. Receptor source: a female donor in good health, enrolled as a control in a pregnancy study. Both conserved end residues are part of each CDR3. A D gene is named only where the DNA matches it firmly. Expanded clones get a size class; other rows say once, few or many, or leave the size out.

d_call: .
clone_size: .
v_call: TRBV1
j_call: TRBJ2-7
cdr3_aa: CTSSQDGGLAGEQYF
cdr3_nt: TGCACCAGCAGCCAAGATGGAGGACTAGCCGGCGAGCAGTACTTC

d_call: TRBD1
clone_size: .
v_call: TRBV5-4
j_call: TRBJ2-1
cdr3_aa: CASSLDVGRGFDEQFF
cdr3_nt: TGTGCCAGCAGCTTGGATGTCGGCAGGGGGTTCGATGAGCAGTTCTTC

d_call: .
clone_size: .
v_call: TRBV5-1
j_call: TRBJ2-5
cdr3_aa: CASSPDRGGETQYF
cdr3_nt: TGCGCCAGCAGCCCCGACAGGGGAGGGGAGACCCAGTACTTC

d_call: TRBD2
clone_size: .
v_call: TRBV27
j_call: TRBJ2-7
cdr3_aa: CASSREGVAYEQYF
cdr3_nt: TGTGCCAGCAGTCGGGAGGGGGTGGCCTACGAGCAGTACTTC

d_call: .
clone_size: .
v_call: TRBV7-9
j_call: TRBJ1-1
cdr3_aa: CASSAGETEAFF
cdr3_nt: TGTGCCAGCAGCGCAGGGGAAACTGAAGCTTTCTTT

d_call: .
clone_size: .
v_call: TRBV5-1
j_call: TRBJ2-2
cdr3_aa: CASAGGPGGELFF
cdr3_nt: TGCGCCAGCGCCGGAGGGCCAGGCGGGGAGCTGTTTTTT

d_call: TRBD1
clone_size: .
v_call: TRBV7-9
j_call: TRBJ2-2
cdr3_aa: CASSFPIRQGANTGELFF
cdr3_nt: TGTGCCAGCAGCTTCCCGATCCGACAGGGGGCAAACACCGGGGAGCTGTTTTTT

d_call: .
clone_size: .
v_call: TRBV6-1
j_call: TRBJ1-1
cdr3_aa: CASSGRGGTEAFF
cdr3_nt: TGTGCCAGCAGTGGCCGGGGGGGCACTGAAGCTTTCTTT

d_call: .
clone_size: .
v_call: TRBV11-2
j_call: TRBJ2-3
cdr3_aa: CASSFGGDTQYF
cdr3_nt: TGTGCCAGCAGCTTTGGGGGGGATACGCAGTATTTT

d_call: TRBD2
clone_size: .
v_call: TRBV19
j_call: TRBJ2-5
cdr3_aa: CASSVLAGSAQETQYF
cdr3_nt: TGTGCCAGTAGTGTCCTAGCGGGGTCGGCCCAAGAGACCCAGTACTTC

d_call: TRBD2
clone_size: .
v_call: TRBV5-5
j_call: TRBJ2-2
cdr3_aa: CASSLRPFSGTNTGELFF
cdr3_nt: TGTGCCAGCAGCTTGCGGCCCTTTAGCGGGACGAACACCGGGGAGCTGTTTTTT

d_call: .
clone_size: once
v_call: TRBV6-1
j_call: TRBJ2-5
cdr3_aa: CASSVGLETQYF
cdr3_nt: TGTGCCAGCAGTGTGGGCCTCGAGACCCAGTACTTC

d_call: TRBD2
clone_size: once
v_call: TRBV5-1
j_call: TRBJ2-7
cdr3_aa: CASSSGTSGVSEQYF
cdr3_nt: TGCGCCAGCAGCTCCGGGACTAGCGGGGTGAGCGAGCAGTACTTC

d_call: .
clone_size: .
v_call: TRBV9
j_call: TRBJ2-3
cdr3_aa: CASSPSGTPDTQYF
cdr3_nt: TGTGCCAGCAGCCCCAGTGGGACTCCAGATACGCAGTATTTT

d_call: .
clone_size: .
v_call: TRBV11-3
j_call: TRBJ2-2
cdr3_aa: CASSSREDTGELFF
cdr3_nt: TGTGCCAGCAGCTCCAGGGAGGACACCGGGGAGCTGTTTTTT

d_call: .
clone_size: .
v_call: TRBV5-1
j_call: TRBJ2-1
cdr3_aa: CASSLWAYNEQFF
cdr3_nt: TGCGCCAGCAGCTTGTGGGCTTACAATGAGCAGTTCTTC

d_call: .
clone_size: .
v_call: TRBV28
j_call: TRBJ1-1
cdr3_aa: CASSTLGGNTEAFF
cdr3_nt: TGTGCCAGCAGTACCCTCGGAGGGAACACTGAAGCTTTCTTT